What follows describes a single T cell receptor (beta chain). No cognate antigen has been identified for it. There are no base qualities to consult, and no much larger clone falls within one base. Healthy HIV-negative adults with no recently reported acute infections or vaccinations were included as donors. All donors were Caucasian adults living in Nashville, Tennessee, USA. CD4+ T cells were enriched by magnetic negative selection, after which naive cells were positively selected on CD45RA and the negative fraction was taken as the memory subset. Blood was collected by leukapheresis, and PBMCs were isolated by Ficoll-Histopaque density gradient centrifugation and then cryopreserved in liquid nitrogen vapor phase. Analytical flow cytometry was used to check the purity and quantity of each magnetically sorted T cell population. Each sorted fraction had its genomic DNA isolated and then quantified by UV absorbance on a Nanodrop 2000c.

This entry belongs to a study of shared clonotypes between healthy human individuals (dated by TCRdb to about 2020). Some background on the complete study: The cohort comprised a couple of women and a few men aged 18 to 49 years. To increase sequencing depth and limit assay-specific biases, different laboratories used diverse techniques to prepare libraries and sequence TCR repertoires. To estimate repertoire size and how much clonotypes are shared between individuals, the study performed deep sequencing of blood TCR repertoires from a handful of healthy adults. Each donor's leukapheresis produced roughly between roughly 0.85 and 10 billion PBMCs. Per donor, three plates each were used for CD4 naive and CD4 memory, two for CD8 naive, and one for CD8 memory. What the study reported, not specific to this receptor: The genetic and exposure-history diversity represented was limited by the small number of donors. Incomplete sequencing was indicated by rarefaction of sorted-subset datasets, despite the large sequencing depth. Higher generation probabilities were observed for clonotypes shared by all four sorted-subset donors than for non-shared clonotypes. Pairwise subsampling indicated that sequencing depth was expected to affect the degree of clonotype sharing among donors. Sharing across several donors was observed for roughly 5.4% of naive CD4, over 3% of naive CD8, about 2.5% of memory CD4, and about 0.38% of memory CD8 clonotypes. Larger estimated clonotype richness was generally found for naive subsets than for memory subsets. Sampling was limited to blood, and TCR repertoires in tissue likely differ from TCR repertoires in blood.

Germline trimming amounts to 4 bases on V and 3 bases on J, with 7 as the count of junction bases outside the gene matches. Based on the germline V gene (reference sequence), the CDR1 and CDR2 sequences are SGHNT and YYREEE. Spanning cysteine to phenylalanine, the CDR3 consists of 15 amino acids. The entry retains the CDR3 DNA only, 45 bases that are in frame from base 1. TCR CDR3 regions were amplified from genomic DNA by multiplex PCR using the deep immunoSEQ assay. For each cell subset, the extracted genomic DNA was distributed evenly across all wells of several immunoSEQ 96-well plates, and each plate served as one replicate. For sorted subsets, around 0.2 ug of genomic DNA, equivalent to 25,000 to 35,000 T cell genomes, went into each replicate PCR. Purified libraries were quantified with a Qubit 3.0 fluorometer, sized on a Bioanalyzer 2100, and re-quantified with the KAPA Library Quantification kit. A separate single-read 150-cycle Illumina NextSeq 550 flow cell was used to sequence each immunoSEQ 96-well plate. The paper's processing steps were these. The immunoSEQ output contained only junctional sequences without quality scores, so filtering could not match that applied to full-length reads. To assign V/J genes and CDR3, sequences were annotated against IMGT germline references using PyIR, a Python wrapper for IgBLAST v1.9. Reads with weak V/J assignments (E-value above 1e-6), missing CDR3, stop codons, out-of-frame junctions, or ambiguous translated residues were removed. V3J clonotypes were defined as sequences sharing the same inferred V gene, J gene, and CDR3 amino acid sequence. Percentage overlap between repertoires was calculated by dividing the number of shared unique clonotypes by the size of the smaller repertoire. Three approaches were used to assess repertoire richness: RTK rarefaction, the Chao1 estimator, and Recon v2.1 estimates of unobserved clonotypes. For all TCRbeta clonotypes obtained by the gDNA method from a handful of donors, generation probabilities were computed with OLGA. TCRdb re-hosts the immuneACCESS table, in-frame sequences only. Its copies lack some clones; in the studies checked, an unresolved V gene accounts for under half of them, and the cause for the rest is not known. The DNA was the basis for D and trimming; V, J and clone size are from that table. The sample includes more than 1.2 million clones, with approximately 98.5% observed a single time. The ten largest clonotypes hold around 0.33% of the sample.

The sequence was collected from a man younger than 45 in good health. Sequencing was done on a sample of naive CD4+ T cells sorted from blood. The meaning of the sample's cell subset or site label: CD45RA+ positively selected. The V and J genes are TRBV5-4 and TRBJ1-5, with 7 junctional bases fitting TRBD1. DNA sequence: TGTGCCAGCAGCCGACAAGGGACAGTCAATCAGCCCCAGCATTTT. Its protein reads: CASSRQGTVNQPQHF. The variable domain in full, with residues beyond the CDR3 obtained from the reference TRBV5-4 and TRBJ1-5 genes, is ETGVTQSPTHLIKTRGQQVTLRCSSQSGHNTVSWYQQALGQGPQFIFQYYREEENGRGNFPPRFSGLQFPNYSSELNVNALELDDSALYLCASSRQGTVNQPQHFGDGTRLSIL.